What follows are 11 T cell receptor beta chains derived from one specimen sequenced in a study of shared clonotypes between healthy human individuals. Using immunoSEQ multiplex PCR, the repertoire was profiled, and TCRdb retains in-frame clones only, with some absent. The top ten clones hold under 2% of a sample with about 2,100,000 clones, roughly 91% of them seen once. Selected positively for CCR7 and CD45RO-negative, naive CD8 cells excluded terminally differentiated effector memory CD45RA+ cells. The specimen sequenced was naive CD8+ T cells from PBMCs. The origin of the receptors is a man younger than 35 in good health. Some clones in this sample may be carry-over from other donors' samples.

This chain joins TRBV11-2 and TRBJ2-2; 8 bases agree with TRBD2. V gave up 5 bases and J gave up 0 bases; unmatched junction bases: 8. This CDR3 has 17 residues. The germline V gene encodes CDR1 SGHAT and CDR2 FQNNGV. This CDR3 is CASSHTSGSPNTGELFF. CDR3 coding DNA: TGTGCCAGCAGCCATACGAGCGGGAGTCCGAACACCGGGGAGCTGTTTTTT.

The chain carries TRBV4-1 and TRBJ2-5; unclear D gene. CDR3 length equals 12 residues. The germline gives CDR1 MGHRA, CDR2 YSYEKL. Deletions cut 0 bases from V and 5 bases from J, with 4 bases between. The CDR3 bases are TGCGCCAGCAGCCAAGATAGGGAGACCCAGTACTTC. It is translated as CASSQDRETQYF.

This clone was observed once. The CDR3 DNA reads TGTGCCAGCAGTTACTCGCGGCAGGGCTTTGAAAAACTGTTTTTT. Translation gives CASSYSRQGFEKLFF. The chain employs TRBV6-7 and TRBJ1-4; tentative D call: TRBD1 (5 bases). TRBV6-7 is classed as an ORF, of uncertain function. The CDR3 loop spans 15 amino acids. V was shortened by 0 bases and J by 7 bases, with 12 bases between the two germline ends.

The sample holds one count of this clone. CDR3 sequence (DNA): TGTGCCAGCAGTCCTCCCCCCGGCACCGGGGAGCTGTTTTTT. Its translation is CASSPPPGTGELFF. The chain employs TRBV25-1 and TRBJ2-2, with unresolved D. CDR1 MGHDK and CDR2 SYGVNS come from the germline V gene. The V end was cut by 5 bases, the J end by 4 bases, with 11 bases between. The CDR3 runs to 14 residues.

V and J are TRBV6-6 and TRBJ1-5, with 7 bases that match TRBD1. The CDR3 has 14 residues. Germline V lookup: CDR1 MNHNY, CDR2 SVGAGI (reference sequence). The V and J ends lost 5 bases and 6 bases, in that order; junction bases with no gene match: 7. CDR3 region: CASSTGVLSQPQHF. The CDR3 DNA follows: TGTGCCAGCAGTACAGGGGTTTTGTCTCAGCCCCAGCATTTT.

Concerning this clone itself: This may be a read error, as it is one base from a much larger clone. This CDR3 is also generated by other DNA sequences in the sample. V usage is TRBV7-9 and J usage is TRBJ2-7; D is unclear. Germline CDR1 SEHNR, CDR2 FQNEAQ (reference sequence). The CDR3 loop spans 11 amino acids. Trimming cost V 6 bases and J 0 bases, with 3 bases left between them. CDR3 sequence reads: CASSFSYEQYF. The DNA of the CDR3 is TGTGCCAGCAGTTTCTCCTACGAGCAGTACTTC.

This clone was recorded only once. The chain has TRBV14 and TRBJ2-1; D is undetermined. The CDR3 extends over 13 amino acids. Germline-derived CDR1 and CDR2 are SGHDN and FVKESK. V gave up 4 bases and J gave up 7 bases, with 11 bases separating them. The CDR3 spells CASSPGYWNEQFF. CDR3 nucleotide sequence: TGTGCCAGCAGCCCGGGTTACTGGAATGAGCAGTTCTTC.

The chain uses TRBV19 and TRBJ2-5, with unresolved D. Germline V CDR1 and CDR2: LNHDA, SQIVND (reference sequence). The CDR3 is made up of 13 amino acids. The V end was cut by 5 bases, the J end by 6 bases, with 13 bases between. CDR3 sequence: CASSSSPPKTQYF. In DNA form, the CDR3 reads TGTGCCAGTAGTTCGAGTCCTCCAAAGACCCAGTACTTC.

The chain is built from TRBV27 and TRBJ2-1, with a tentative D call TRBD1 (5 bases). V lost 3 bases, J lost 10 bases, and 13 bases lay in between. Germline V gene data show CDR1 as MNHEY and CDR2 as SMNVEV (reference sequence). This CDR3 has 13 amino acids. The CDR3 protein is CASSLGPQREQFF. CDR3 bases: TGTGCCAGCAGTTTGGGGCCACAACGAGAGCAGTTCTTC.

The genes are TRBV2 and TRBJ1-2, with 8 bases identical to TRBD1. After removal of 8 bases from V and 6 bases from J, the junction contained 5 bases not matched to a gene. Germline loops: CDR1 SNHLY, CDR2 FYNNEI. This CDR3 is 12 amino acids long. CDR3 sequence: CASRQGLDGYTF. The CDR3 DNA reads TGTGCCAGCCGACAGGGGCTGGATGGCTACACCTTC. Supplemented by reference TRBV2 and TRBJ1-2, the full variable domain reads EPEVTQTPSHQVTQMGQEVILRCVPISNHLYFYWYRQILGQKVEFLVSFYNNEISEKSEIFDDQFSVERPDGSNFTLKIRSTKLEDSAMYFCASRQGLDGYTFGSGTRLTVV.

The DNA of the CDR3 is TGTGCCAGCAGTGAACCCCAGACAGTCACAGATACGCAGTATTTT. As protein: CASSEPQTVTDTQYF. The chain is built from TRBV25-1 and TRBJ2-3, with TRBD1 as a possible D gene (5 bases). V shed 2 bases and J shed 2 bases, with 11 bases lying between them. The CDR3 totals 15 residues. Germline V gene sequence: CDR1 MGHDK, CDR2 SYGVNS.